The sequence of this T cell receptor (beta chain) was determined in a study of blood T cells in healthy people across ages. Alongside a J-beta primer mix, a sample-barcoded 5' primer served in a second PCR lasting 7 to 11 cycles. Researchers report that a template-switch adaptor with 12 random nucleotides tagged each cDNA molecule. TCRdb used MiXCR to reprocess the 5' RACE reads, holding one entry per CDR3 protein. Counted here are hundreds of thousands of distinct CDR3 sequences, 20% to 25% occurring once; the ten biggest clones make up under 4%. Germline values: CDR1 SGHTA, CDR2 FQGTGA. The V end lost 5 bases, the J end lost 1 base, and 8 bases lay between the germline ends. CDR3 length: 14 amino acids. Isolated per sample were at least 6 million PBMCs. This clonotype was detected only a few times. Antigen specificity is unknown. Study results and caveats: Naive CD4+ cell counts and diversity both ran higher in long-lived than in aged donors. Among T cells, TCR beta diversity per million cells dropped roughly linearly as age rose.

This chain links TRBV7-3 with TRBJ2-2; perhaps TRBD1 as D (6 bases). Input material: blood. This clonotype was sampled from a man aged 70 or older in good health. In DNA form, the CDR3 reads TGTGCCAGCAGCGTACAGGGGAACACCGGGGAGCTGTTTTTT. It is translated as CASSVQGNTGELFF. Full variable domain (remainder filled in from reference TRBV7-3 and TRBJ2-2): GAGVSQTPSNKVTEKGKYVELRCDPISGHTALYWYRQSLGQGPEFLIYFQGTGAADDSGLPNDRFFAVRPEGSVSTLKIQRTERGDSAVYLCASSVQGNTGELFFGEGSRLTVL.